This entry is about one T cell receptor (beta chain). Germline CDR1 reads SEHNR; CDR2 reads FQNEAQ (reference sequence). The CDR3 is 15 residues long. V lost 5 bases, J lost 4 bases, and 14 bases lay in between. In the study's own analysis: Estimated nucleated cell counts came from reference gene primer amplification. Here immunoSEQ multiplex PCR was the method, and the copy in TCRdb shows in-frame clones only, minus some. V, J and clone size reflect that table, while D and trimming were determined from the DNA. The sample consists of about 210,000 clones, around 80% of them appearing once. This entry is derived from a study of blood T cell repertoires in COVID-19. About the research overall: Acute and convalescent COVID-19 specimens originated in the United States, Italy and Spain. PBMCs, B-cell-depleted T cells, or T cells were the source of the cDNA or gDNA that made up the material.

The source of this sequence is a woman in her forties with acute or convalescent COVID-19. The chain couples TRBV7-9 to TRBJ2-2, with D perhaps TRBD1 (7 bases). Specimen: peripheral blood. The CDR3 nucleotides read TGTGCCAGCAGCGCCTACAGGGGAGGCACCGGGGAGCTGTTTTTT. Translated: CASSAYRGGTGELFF.